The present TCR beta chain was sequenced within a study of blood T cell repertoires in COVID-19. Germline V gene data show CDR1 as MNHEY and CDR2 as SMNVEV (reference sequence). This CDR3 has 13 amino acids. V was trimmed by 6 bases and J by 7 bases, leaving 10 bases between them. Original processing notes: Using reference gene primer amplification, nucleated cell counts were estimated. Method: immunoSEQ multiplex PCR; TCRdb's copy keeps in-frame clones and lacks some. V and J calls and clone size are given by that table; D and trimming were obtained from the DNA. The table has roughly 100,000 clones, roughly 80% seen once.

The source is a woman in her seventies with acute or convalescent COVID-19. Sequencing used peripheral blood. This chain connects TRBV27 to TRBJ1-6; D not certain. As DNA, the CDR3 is TGTGCCAGCAGGGGCTACGCCAATTCACCCCTCCACTTT. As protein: CASRGYANSPLHF.